Presented here are 3 T cell receptor beta chains from one specimen sequenced in a study of blood T cell repertoires in COVID-19. Only in-frame clones appear in the TCRdb table, and some are missing; sequencing was by immunoSEQ multiplex PCR. The sample contains about 71,000 clones, around 83% of which appear only once. Input material: peripheral blood. The receptors shown here come from a man in his 70s with acute or convalescent COVID-19.

This chain connects TRBV18 to TRBJ1-1, with D unclear. The V gene's germline CDR1 is KGHSH and CDR2 LQKENI. This CDR3 has 14 amino acids. V lost 2 bases and J lost 2, with 9 bases in between. In DNA, the CDR3 is TGTGCCAGCTCACCAACCCCGGGAAACACTGAAGCTTTCTTT. The encoded protein is CASSPTPGNTEAFF.

V usage is TRBV24-1 and J usage is TRBJ2-2; the D gene is possibly TRBD1 (5 bases). CDR3 length: 15 residues. Deletions cut 2 bases from V and 7 bases from J, with 13 bases between. CDR1 is KGHDR and CDR2 is SFDVKD in the germline V gene. The CDR3 nucleotides are TGTGCCACCAGTGATTCGAGATCAGGGTTCGGGGAGCTGTTTTTT. Translating gives CATSDSRSGFGELFF.

This rearrangement joins TRBV6-2 or TRBV6-3 to TRBJ2-1; 8 bases agree with TRBD1. Losses at the gene ends were 0 bases for V and 1 base for J; bases not matched to a gene: 11. Germline values: CDR1 MNHEY, CDR2 SVGEGT. The CDR3 is 19 amino acids. CDR3 region: CASSYSGDRLPGSYNEQFF. The CDR3 nucleotides are TGTGCCAGCAGTTACTCGGGGGACAGGCTCCCTGGTTCCTACAATGAGCAGTTCTTC.